Here is one T cell receptor (beta chain) with its context. This CDR3 is 19 amino acids long. Germline V gene lookup returns CDR1 MNHEY and CDR2 SVGEGT. With V trimmed by 0 bases and J by 6 bases, 11 bases remained unmatched. TCRdb independently ran MiXCR on the RACE reads; one entry per CDR3 protein. The table lists about 120,000 distinct CDR3 sequences, about an eighth of them singletons. These data belong to a study of human T cells and chemical hapten exposure. Time point noted: patch test 1, 2 weeks after DPC sensitization. This sample's treatment: therapeutic diphenylcyclopropenone sensitization with weekly scalp DPC.

The input for sequencing was whole blood, taken in connection with sensitization to the hapten diphenylcyclopropenone (DPC). This receptor was obtained from a young man with alopecia areata. Some clones in this sample may be carry-over from other donors' samples. The chain couples TRBV6-2 or TRBV6-3 to TRBJ1-6, with TRBD1 matching over 10 bases. The CDR3 loop is CASSYSIGLWDRGNSPLHF. CDR3 nucleotides: TGTGCCAGCAGTTACTCGATCGGATTATGGGACAGGGGTAATTCACCCCTCCACTTT.